These T cell receptor beta chains were read from a single sample in a study of blood T cell repertoires in COVID-19. The assay was immunoSEQ multiplex PCR, and TCRdb's table has in-frame clones only and misses some. The table lists roughly 250,000 clones, around 85% of them singletons. Sample: peripheral blood. These receptors came from a human donor with COVID-19, enrolled during active disease. The donor label of this sample is uncertain. Each CDR3 is given with its conserved first and last residue. D genes are given only for firm matches. Clone size is shown for a subset of rows, as once, few, many or a class of expanded clone.

j_call v_call clone_size d_call cdr3_aa cdr3_nt
TRBJ2-1 TRBV24-1 . TRBD2 CATSDPGGGKNEQFF TGTGCCACCAGTGATCCCGGGGGGGGGAAAAATGAGCAGTTCTTC
TRBJ2-7 TRBV6-1 once TRBD2 CASSEQGLAGVREQYF TGTGCCAGCAGTGAGCAGGGGCTAGCGGGAGTCAGGGAGCAGTACTTC
TRBJ1-5 TRBV28 . . CASRAQGPNQPQHF TGTGCCAGCAGGGCGCAGGGGCCCAATCAGCCCCAGCATTTT
TRBJ2-1 TRBV9 . TRBD1 CASSPLGQGQNEQFF TGTGCCAGCAGCCCCCTGGGACAGGGACAGAATGAGCAGTTCTTC
TRBJ2-5 TRBV7-8 once . CASRLVGGETQYF TGTGCCAGCAGATTAGTAGGGGGAGAGACCCAGTACTTC
TRBJ1-4 TRBV11-2 . . CASSPYPQGINEKLFF TGTGCCAGCAGCCCCTACCCGCAGGGGATAAATGAAAAACTGTTTTTT
TRBJ2-5 TRBV7-3 once . CASSLPPARTQYF TGTGCCAGCAGCTTACCCCCCGCCAGGACCCAGTACTTC
TRBJ2-7 TRBV11-1 . TRBD1 CASSLAGGTGYEQYF TGTGCCAGCAGCTTAGCCGGTGGGACAGGATACGAGCAGTACTTC
TRBJ1-5 TRBV2 once TRBD1 CASTKGQGINQPQHF TGTGCCAGCACCAAGGGACAGGGGATCAATCAGCCCCAGCATTTT
TRBJ1-6 TRBV6-5 . . CASSRMTVNNSPLHF TGTGCCAGCAGCCGTATGACAGTCAATAATTCACCCCTCCACTTT
TRBJ1-2 TRBV12-3/TRBV12-4 . TRBD1 CASSESGDRDYTF TGTGCCAGCAGTGAATCAGGGGACAGGGACTACACCTTC
TRBJ2-1 TRBV7-7 . . CASSLLGRDNEQFF TGTGCTAGCAGCTTACTTGGCAGGGACAATGAGCAGTTCTTC
TRBJ2-7 TRBV27 once . CASGTSGTAFEQYF TGTGCCAGCGGGACAAGCGGGACCGCCTTTGAGCAGTACTTC
TRBJ2-5 TRBV7-2 . . CASSPLGGHQETQYF TGTGCCAGCAGCCCCCTGGGAGGCCACCAAGAGACCCAGTACTTC
TRBJ2-7 TRBV3-1/TRBV3-2 . TRBD1 CASRGPRMTGDEQYF TGTGCCAGCCGCGGGCCGCGGATGACAGGGGACGAGCAGTACTTC
TRBJ1-3 TRBV12-3/TRBV12-4 once . CASTFGNTIYF TGTGCCAGCACGTTCGGAAACACCATATATTTT
TRBJ2-3 TRBV21-1 . . CASSKGGGQSTDTQYF TGTGCCAGCAGCAAAGGTGGGGGCCAAAGCACAGATACGCAGTATTTT
TRBJ2-2 TRBV5-4 . . CASIDTGSNTGELFF TGTGCCAGCATCGACACAGGATCGAACACCGGGGAGCTGTTTTTT
TRBJ2-1 TRBV28 once . CASSLFKRSGVLLPNEQFF TGTGCCAGCAGTTTATTTAAGAGGTCCGGGGTTCTGCTCCCAAATGAGCAGTTCTTC
TRBJ2-2 TRBV5-6 . . CASSPITGELFF TGTGCCAGCAGCCCCATTACCGGGGAGCTGTTTTTT
TRBJ2-1 TRBV15 . TRBD1 CATSTRAGGYNEQFF TGTGCCACCAGCACCCGGGCAGGGGGATACAATGAGCAGTTCTTC
TRBJ2-3 TRBV4-2 . . CASSQGRETDTQYF TGTGCCAGCAGCCAAGGCCGGGAAACAGATACGCAGTATTTT
TRBJ1-5 TRBV7-9 . TRBD1 CASKTGDQPQHF TGTGCCAGTAAAACAGGGGATCAGCCCCAGCATTTT
TRBJ1-6 TRBV28 . . CASSLDSYSSYNSPLHF TGTGCCAGCAGTTTAGACAGCTACAGCTCCTATAATTCACCCCTCCACTTT
TRBJ1-1 TRBV7-2 . TRBD1 CASSARTGPTEAFF TGTGCCAGCAGCGCTCGGACAGGGCCCACTGAAGCTTTCTTT
TRBJ1-2 TRBV5-6 . TRBD1 CASSLGQGNQVYGYTF TGTGCCAGCAGCTTGGGACAGGGAAACCAAGTGTATGGCTACACCTTC
TRBJ1-5 TRBV28 . TRBD1 CASSRPPDRHQPQHF TGTGCCAGCAGCCGACCCCCGGACAGGCATCAGCCCCAGCATTTT
TRBJ1-4 TRBV18 . TRBD1 CASSPDRGEEKLFF TGTGCCAGCTCCCCCGACAGGGGTGAAGAAAAACTGTTTTTT
TRBJ1-3 TRBV28 once TRBD1 CASTTATGGPGNTIYF TGTGCCAGCACCACAGCGACAGGGGGCCCTGGAAACACCATATATTTT
TRBJ1-2 TRBV28 . . CASSPGFRAGGYTF TGTGCCAGCAGCCCAGGATTCAGGGCGGGGGGCTACACCTTC
TRBJ1-1 TRBV14 . . CASSQQGTEAFF TGTGCCAGCAGCCAACAGGGCACTGAAGCTTTCTTT
TRBJ1-6 TRBV27 . TRBD1 CASSSWTGNSPLHF TGTGCCAGCAGTTCCTGGACAGGCAATTCACCCCTCCACTTT
TRBJ2-5 TRBV7-2 . TRBD2 CASSFSGRGETQYF TGTGCCAGCAGCTTTAGCGGGAGGGGTGAGACCCAGTACTTC
TRBJ2-5 TRBV13 . TRBD1 CASSIITPQGQQETQYF TGTGCCAGCAGCATTATCACCCCACAGGGACAGCAAGAGACCCAGTACTTC
TRBJ2-5 TRBV5-8 . TRBD2 CASSLGLAGETQYF TGTGCCAGCAGCTTGGGACTAGCAGGAGAGACCCAGTACTTC
TRBJ1-5 TRBV6-5 . TRBD1 CASRPRQGGQPQHF TGTGCCAGCAGGCCCCGACAGGGAGGTCAGCCCCAGCATTTT
TRBJ2-7 TRBV30 once TRBD1 CAWRASPGGAYEQYF TGTGCCTGGAGGGCCTCCCCAGGGGGTGCCTACGAGCAGTACTTC
TRBJ2-2 TRBV5-1 . TRBD1 CASSPRDSGDTGELFF TGCGCCAGCAGCCCACGGGACAGTGGGGACACCGGGGAGCTGTTTTTT
TRBJ2-5 TRBV6-6 . TRBD2 CASSRNQGLAGVGETQYF TGTGCCAGCAGTCGCAACCAGGGACTAGCGGGAGTTGGAGAGACCCAGTACTTC
TRBJ2-3 TRBV11-2 . TRBD1 CASSPSWTGPDTQYF TGTGCCAGCAGCCCTTCCTGGACAGGGCCAGATACGCAGTATTTT
TRBJ1-2 TRBV29-1 . TRBD1 CRSDRADGYTF TGCAGGTCGGACAGGGCTGATGGCTACACCTTC
TRBJ2-2 TRBV5-4 once . CASSLDPLSTGELFF TGTGCCAGCAGCTTGGACCCTCTCAGCACCGGGGAGCTGTTTTTT
TRBJ2-5 TRBV2 once . CASSGGGGPRETQYF TGTGCCAGCAGTGGGGGGGGCGGGCCAAGAGAGACCCAGTACTTC
TRBJ1-2 TRBV7-9 . . CASSLVSREPYGYTF TGTGCCAGCAGCTTAGTCTCCAGGGAACCCTATGGCTACACCTTC
TRBJ1-5 TRBV19 . . CASSSRRGQYSNQPQHF TGTGCCAGTAGTTCCCGGAGGGGCCAATATAGCAATCAGCCCCAGCATTTT
TRBJ1-4 TRBV29-1 . TRBD1 CSVRGVYLSTDRFNEKLFF TGCAGCGTTAGAGGGGTTTATTTATCGACGGACAGGTTTAATGAAAAACTGTTTTTT
TRBJ1-1 TRBV4-1 few . CASSPNRDLDTEAFF TGCGCCAGCAGCCCTAACAGGGATCTAGACACTGAAGCTTTCTTT
TRBJ2-6 TRBV7-3 once TRBD1 CASSKDRAGANVLTF TGTGCCAGCAGCAAAGACAGGGCTGGGGCCAACGTCCTGACTTTC